This TCR beta chain is from a study of T cell repertoires in cytomegalovirus infection. Study at large: It was recently identified HLA-C-restricted and well-studied HLA-B-restricted CMV epitopes that the study used. CMV infection together with matching HLA type was indicated by public TCR beta signatures. Study conclusions and caveats: Adding up the frequency of public TCR beta families identified people who carried CMV plus the relevant HLA. Ex vivo responses were dominated by HLA-C-restricted CMV-specific TCR beta clonotypes.

From the reads, TCRdb called clonotypes with MiXCR, one entry per CDR3 protein. This repertoire shows 700,000 to 850,000 distinct CDR3 sequences, roughly 33% found once; its top ten account for approximately 13%. Only a few counts were recorded for this clonotype. Its target is not known. This CDR3 spans 18 amino acids. Germline values: CDR1 SEHNR, CDR2 FQNEAQ (reference sequence). The V and J ends lost 2 bases and 7 bases respectively, with 23 bases between them. Specimen: cultured CD8+ T cells from PBMCs, collected from culture after CMV antigen stimulation. The chain couples TRBV7-9 to TRBJ1-4; no clear D gene. The receptor was isolated from a human donor in good health (CMV status not recorded). Some clones in this sample may be carry-over from other donors' samples. The DNA of the CDR3 is TGTGCCAGCAGCTTACAATGGGCGTCGTCCCTGGATTTTGAAAAACTGTTTTTT. It is translated as CASSLQWASSLDFEKLFF.